The 24 T cell receptor beta chains below come from one sample, sequenced in a study of blood T cell repertoires in COVID-19. Sequencing used immunoSEQ multiplex PCR; TCRdb keeps in-frame clones, though not all of them. The table has about 160,000 clones, approximately 83% seen once. Specimen: peripheral blood. The origin of the receptors is a woman at least 80 years old with active or convalescent COVID-19.

The chain carries TRBV27 and TRBJ1-1, with a possible D match to TRBD1 (6 bases). Trimming removed 6 bases from V and 0 bases from J, with 14 bases in between. Germline CDR1 MNHEY, CDR2 SMNVEV (reference sequence). The CDR3 length is 15 residues. The DNA of the CDR3 is TGTGCCAGCAGCATACAGGGTTTCATGAACACTGAAGCTTTCTTT. Amino acid sequence: CASSIQGFMNTEAFF.

The rearrangement joins TRBV14 to TRBJ1-6; 9 bases line up with TRBD1. The CDR3 is 16 residues long. V shed 6 bases and J 9 bases; nucleotides not matched to a gene: 12. Germline assignment: CDR1 SGHDN and CDR2 FVKESK. In DNA, the CDR3 is TGTGCCAGCAGTCCCGGGACAGGGATAGGAGTTTCACCCCTCCACTTT. Its translation: CASSPGTGIGVSPLHF.

V usage is TRBV14 and J usage is TRBJ2-2, with TRBD1 identical over 8 bases. The germline V gene encodes CDR1 SGHDN and CDR2 FVKESK. Trimming removed 4 bases from V and 5 bases from J; junction bases left unmatched: 3. This CDR3 region has 14 residues. CDR3 region: CASSPDRVTGELFF. DNA of the CDR3: TGTGCCAGCAGCCCGGACAGGGTGACCGGGGAGCTGTTTTTT.

The J gene is TRBJ1-1, the V gene TRBV5-1; a possible D gene is TRBD1 (5 bases). V gave up 0 bases and J gave up 3 bases, with 6 bases separating them. The germline gives CDR1 SGHRS, CDR2 YFSETQ. This CDR3 has 13 amino acids. The CDR3 DNA reads TGCGCCAGCAGCTTGGGCAGGGACACTGAAGCTTTCTTT. Protein product: CASSLGRDTEAFF.

V is TRBV18 and J is TRBJ2-1, with 13 bases identical to TRBD2. This CDR3 is 17 amino acids long. The V gene end was trimmed by 3 bases and the J gene end by 4 bases; junction bases not matched to a gene: 6. Germline-derived CDR1 and CDR2 are KGHSH and LQKENI. CDR3 residues: CASSPKPTSGGYNEQFF. In DNA, the CDR3 is TGTGCCAGCTCACCTAAACCGACTAGCGGGGGGTACAATGAGCAGTTCTTC.

The gene calls are TRBV6-6 and TRBJ1-1; D perhaps matches TRBD1 (5 bases). CDR1 is MNHNY, CDR2 SVGAGI, per germline (reference sequence). Trimming cost V 7 bases and J 7 bases, with 16 bases left between them. The CDR3 has 13 amino acids. The CDR3 loop is CASITWGGIEAFF. In DNA form, the CDR3 reads TGTGCCAGCATTACCTGGGGGGGGATTGAAGCTTTCTTT.

V gene TRBV10-3 combines with J gene TRBJ1-5; weak D call: TRBD1 (5 bases). This CDR3 is built from 12 residues. Germline CDR1 and CDR2: ENHRY and SYGVKD. Trimming cost V 5 bases and J 6 bases, with 8 bases left between them. DNA for the CDR3: TGTGCCATCAGTCTTGACAGTCAGCCCCAGCATTTT. It translates to CAISLDSQPQHF.

V and J are TRBV27 and TRBJ1-1; D is undetermined. There are 14 residues in the CDR3. Germline CDR1 MNHEY, CDR2 SMNVEV (reference sequence). V was pared by 3 bases and J by 0 bases, with 8 bases between. CDR3 residues: CASSLGKMNTEAFF. DNA of the CDR3: TGTGCCAGCAGTTTGGGCAAAATGAACACTGAAGCTTTCTTT.

The V gene is TRBV21-1, the J gene TRBJ1-1. TRBV21-1 is deemed a pseudogene. This CDR3 has 15 amino acids. The CDR3 coding sequence is TGTGCCAGCAGCAAAATCCCGGGGGGGAACACTGAAGCTTTCTTT. Its protein is CASSKIPGGNTEAFF.

V and J are TRBV6-2 or TRBV6-3 and TRBJ1-2; 8 bases fit TRBD1. V lost 6 bases to trimming and J lost 4 bases; unmatched junction nucleotides: 7. The CDR3 consists of 14 residues. Looked up from germline, CDR1 is MNHEY and CDR2 is SVGEGT. CDR3 amino acids: CASSLPGQGYGYTF. CDR3 in DNA: TGTGCCAGCAGCCTTCCTGGACAGGGCTATGGCTACACCTTC.

The chain combines TRBV12-3 or TRBV12-4 with TRBJ1-1, with TRBD1 matching over 8 bases. Trimming cost V 6 bases and J 1 base; bases outside gene matches: 1. There are 13 residues in the CDR3. The CDR3 DNA reads TGTGCCAGCAGGGGACAGGAGAACACTGAAGCTTTCTTT. Its protein product is CASRGQENTEAFF.

CDR3 protein: CASSFRGNQPQHF. DNA for the CDR3: TGTGCCAGCAGCTTTCGAGGCAATCAGCCCCAGCATTTT. V is TRBV7-2 and J is TRBJ1-5; the D is unclear. The V end was cut by 3 bases, the J end by 2 bases, with 5 bases between. The CDR3 runs 13 residues. Germline V gives CDR1 SGHTA, CDR2 FQGNSA.

The CDR3 reads CASSRQGNYGYTF. CDR3 in DNA: TGTGCCAGCAGCCGTCAGGGGAACTATGGCTACACCTTC. The rearrangement uses TRBV11-2 and TRBJ1-2; a weak D match, TRBD1 (6 bases). V was pared by 5 bases and J by 2 bases, with 9 bases between. The CDR3 is made up of 13 amino acids. Germline values: CDR1 SGHAT, CDR2 FQNNGV. The whole variable domain, filled in from reference TRBV11-2 and TRBJ1-2, reads EAGVAQSPRYKIIEKRQSVAFWCNPISGHATLYWYQQILGQGPKLLIQFQNNGVVDDSQLPKDRFSAERLKGVDSTLKIQPAKLEDSAVYLCASSRQGNYGYTFGSGTRLTVV.

The chain recombines TRBV3-1 (or the pseudogene TRBV3-2) with TRBJ1-2; unclear D gene. The CDR3 has 15 amino acids. Trimming pared 0 bases from V and 8 bases from J, leaving 16 bases between. Germline V lookup: CDR1 LGHDT, CDR2 YNNKEL (reference sequence). CDR3 coding DNA: TGTGCCAGCAGCCAAGATCCTAGTACCAGTACGGGCTACACCTTC. As protein: CASSQDPSTSTGYTF.

The chain recombines TRBV6-5 with TRBJ1-2, with 11 bases fitting TRBD1. The V gene's germline CDR1 is MNHEY and CDR2 SVGAGI. With 0 bases clipped from V and 7 bases from J, the junction kept 4 bases outside the gene matches. The CDR3 covers 15 residues. The CDR3 region is CASSYSGQGAGGYTF. CDR3 sequence (DNA): TGTGCCAGCAGTTACTCTGGACAGGGGGCTGGTGGCTACACCTTC.

This clone has just one count. The V and J genes are TRBV18 and TRBJ2-7; 11 bases fit TRBD1. The CDR3 covers 16 residues. J was trimmed by 3 bases and V by 1 base; bases with no gene match: 5. Looked up from germline, CDR1 is KGHSH and CDR2 is LQKENI. CDR3 residues: CASSPQEGQGVYEQYF. Written as DNA, the CDR3 is TGTGCCAGCTCACCACAGGAGGGACAGGGGGTCTACGAGCAGTACTTC.

The rearrangement joins TRBV19 to TRBJ1-3; TRBD1 agrees at 7 bases. J gave up 3 bases and V 9 bases, and 11 bases lay outside the gene matches. The germline V gene encodes CDR1 LNHDA and CDR2 SQIVND (reference sequence). This CDR3 is built from 15 residues. CDR3: CASTETTGYGNTIYF. The CDR3, as DNA: TGTGCCAGCACGGAAACGACAGGGTATGGAAACACCATATATTTT.

Regarding this clone: This specimen includes other DNA sequences encoding the same CDR3. V is TRBV7-9 and J is TRBJ1-1; the D gene is possibly TRBD1 (5 bases). Germline CDR1 SEHNR, CDR2 FQNEAQ (reference sequence). This CDR3 region has 13 residues. Between the trimmed V and J ends, which lost 5 bases and 1 base, there was a span of 8 bases. This chain's CDR3 is CASSLQGNTEAFF. CDR3 coding DNA: TGTGCCAGCAGCCTCCAGGGGAACACTGAAGCTTTCTTT.

This rearrangement joins TRBV4-3 to TRBJ2-7, with 7 positions matching TRBD1. This CDR3 spans 16 amino acids. The V segment lost 4 bases and the J segment 1 base; nucleotides outside the gene matches: 10. Germline CDR1 LGHNA, CDR2 YSLEER. The CDR3 nucleotides are TGCGCCAGCAGCCGGGATTTGACAGGGCCGTCCTACGAGCAGTACTTC. Translating gives CASSRDLTGPSYEQYF.

This chain uses TRBV5-3 with TRBJ2-7; possible D gene TRBD2, 6 bases. TRBV5-3 is known as an ORF, though its function is uncertain. V was shortened by 4 bases and J by 0 bases, with 29 bases between the two germline ends. The CDR3 is made up of 20 amino acids. CDR3 nucleotides: TGTGCCAGAAGCGTCTTCTCGGAGGGGAACTCGGAGACTCTCTCCTACGAGCAGTACTTC. It is translated as CARSVFSEGNSETLSYEQYF.

CDR3 loop: CASSQEAGIRDLAKNIQYF. For the CDR3, the DNA is TGCGCCAGCAGCCAAGAGGCGGGTATTCGCGACCTAGCCAAAAACATTCAGTACTTC. This chain links TRBV4-3 with TRBJ2-4; tentative D call: TRBD2 (5 bases). The CDR3 is made up of 19 amino acids. CDR1 is LGHNA and CDR2 is YSLEER in the germline V gene. Deletions cut 0 bases from V and 0 bases from J, with 18 bases between.

The V and J genes are TRBV4-3 and TRBJ2-4; 11 nucleotides agree with TRBD2. V lost 0 bases, J lost 6 bases, and 4 bases stayed unmatched. This CDR3 is built from 16 residues. Germline lookup yields CDR1 LGHNA and CDR2 YSLEER. This chain's CDR3 is CASSQDSGGAGNIQYF. For the CDR3, the DNA is TGCGCCAGCAGCCAAGATAGCGGGGGGGCGGGAAACATTCAGTACTTC.

This chain connects TRBV4-3 to TRBJ1-2; D is undetermined. The CDR3 is made up of 13 amino acids. Germline V gene sequence: CDR1 LGHNA, CDR2 YSLEER. V was trimmed by 4 bases and J by 4 bases, leaving 10 bases between them. The CDR3 DNA reads TGCGCCAGCAGCCTGCCGGGAGGCTATGGCTACACCTTC. This gives the protein CASSLPGGYGYTF.

The chain is built from TRBV5-5 and TRBJ1-1; 8 nucleotides agree with TRBD1. The germline V gene has CDR1 SGHKS and CDR2 YYEKEE (reference sequence). V shed 5 bases, J shed 4 bases, and the junction held 7 bases outside the gene matches. CDR3 length equals 14 residues. This chain's CDR3 is CASRPDRESTEAFF. The CDR3 DNA follows: TGTGCCAGCAGACCGGACAGGGAGAGCACTGAAGCTTTCTTT.